The 28 T cell receptor beta chains reported below all come from one sample, sequenced in a study of cytomegalovirus exposure and HLA in healthy donors. Primers for the PCR totalled 60 Vbeta and 13 Jbeta. The method was immunoSEQ multiplex PCR; TCRdb's version includes in-frame clones alone and lacks a portion of them. In the table there are 100,000 to 120,000 clones, over 70% of which are singletons. Specimen: PBMCs. Every receptor here comes from a male donor in good health and CMV-seronegative.

The genes are TRBV5-5 and TRBJ2-3, with a possible D match to TRBD2 (6 bases). Trimming cost V 3 bases and J 5 bases, with 16 bases left between them. Germline V lookup: CDR1 SGHKS, CDR2 YYEKEE (reference sequence). This CDR3 has 15 amino acids. This chain's CDR3 is CASSSSGRWGDTQYF. The CDR3 DNA follows: TGTGCCAGCAGCTCCTCAGGGAGGTGGGGAGATACGCAGTATTTT.

This sequence joins TRBV11-3 and TRBJ2-3; 8 bases agree with TRBD2. The CDR3 runs 14 residues. Germline V gene sequence: CDR1 SGHNT, CDR2 YENEEA. After removal of 5 bases from V and 4 bases from J, the junction contained 5 bases not matched to a gene. The CDR3 region has the DNA TGTGCCAGCAGCCCCGGACTAGCATCAGATACGCAGTATTTT. Translating gives CASSPGLASDTQYF. Supplemented by reference TRBV11-3 and TRBJ2-3, the full variable domain reads EAGVVQSPRYKIIEKKQPVAFWCNPISGHNTLYWYLQNLGQGPELLIRYENEEAVDDSQLPKDRFSAERLKGVDSTLKIQPAELGDSAVYLCASSPGLASDTQYFGPGTRLTVL.

The chain has TRBV30 and TRBJ2-7; D is possibly TRBD1 (7 bases). The germline V and J ends were trimmed by 4 bases and 2 bases, with 12 bases remaining between them. The CDR3 totals 13 residues. Germline CDR1 reads GTSNPN; CDR2 reads SVGIG (reference sequence). The CDR3 region is CAWTRDSPYEQYF. CDR3 DNA sequence: TGTGCCTGGACGCGGGACAGCCCCTACGAGCAGTACTTC.

This clone was detected many times. The J gene is TRBJ2-7, the V gene TRBV28, with 9 bases aligning to TRBD2. With V trimmed by 4 bases and J by 0 bases, 22 bases remained unmatched. Germline V gene sequence: CDR1 MDHEN, CDR2 SYDVKM. The CDR3 runs to 21 residues. The CDR3 sequence: CASSSPWSGRLLTLSSYEQYF. The CDR3 DNA follows: TGTGCCAGCAGTTCCCCCTGGAGCGGGAGGCTCTTGACCTTGAGCTCCTACGAGCAGTACTTC.

This clone was seen repeatedly, ten times or more. The genes are TRBV7-6 and TRBJ1-5; D gene ambiguous. This CDR3 is 13 amino acids long. The ends were cut back, 1 base at V and 8 bases at J, with 9 bases in the middle. CDR1 is SGHVS, CDR2 FNYEAQ, per germline. The CDR3 here is CASSLGAMEPQHF. CDR3 bases: TGTGCCAGCAGCTTAGGGGCCATGGAGCCCCAGCATTTT.

V gene TRBV9 combines with J gene TRBJ2-2; no clear D. Per the germline V gene, CDR1 is SGDLS and CDR2 is YYNGEE. Trimming removed 0 bases at V and 4 bases at J, with 4 bases between. The CDR3 loop spans 13 amino acids. The CDR3 region is CASSVGLTGELFF. The CDR3 nucleotides are TGTGCCAGCAGCGTAGGTCTCACCGGGGAGCTGTTTTTT.

The chain joins TRBV5-8 to TRBJ2-1, with 10 positions matching TRBD2. The junction had 4 bases not matched to a gene; V was cut back by 3 bases and J by 1 base. The CDR3 contains 16 residues. In germline, CDR1 is SGHTS, CDR2 YDEGEE. The CDR3, as DNA: TGTGCCAGCAGCTCACTAGCGGGACGGTCCTACAATGAGCAGTTCTTC. Its translation: CASSSLAGRSYNEQFF.

The table lists this clone with many counts. The chain combines TRBV27 with TRBJ2-5; 11 positions agree with TRBD1. Germline V gene data show CDR1 as MNHEY and CDR2 as SMNVEV (reference sequence). V lost 4 bases to trimming and J lost 5 bases; unmatched junction nucleotides: 0. This CDR3 has 13 residues. The CDR3 DNA reads TGTGCCAGCAGTTGGGACAGGGGGGAGACCCAGTACTTC. It specifies CASSWDRGETQYF.

The chain links TRBV6-1 to TRBJ1-1; 10 bases align to TRBD1. V lost 6 bases to trimming and J lost 2 bases; unmatched junction nucleotides: 3. Germline assignment: CDR1 MNHNS and CDR2 SASEGT. The length of the CDR3 is 14 residues. CDR3 sequence (DNA): TGTGCCAGCAGACAGACAGGGGGCAACACTGAAGCTTTCTTT. Amino acids: CASRQTGGNTEAFF.

This sequence joins TRBV18 and TRBJ2-3; 12 bases map to TRBD1. Trimming removed 3 bases from V and 6 bases from J; junction bases left unmatched: 1. Germline-derived CDR1 and CDR2 are KGHSH and LQKENI. The CDR3 loop spans 14 amino acids. CDR3 protein: CASSPGTGGDTQYF. The CDR3 DNA is TGTGCCAGCTCACCCGGGACAGGGGGCGATACGCAGTATTTT.

The CDR3 DNA is TGTGCCAGCAGCTTAGGTTCGGTTGTCTCCGATACGCAGTATTTT. This gives the protein CASSLGSVVSDTQYF. The chain uses TRBV7-9 and TRBJ2-3; D call uncertain. This CDR3 region has 15 residues. V dropped 1 base and J dropped 6 bases, with 14 bases sitting between them. Germline CDR1 SEHNR, CDR2 FQNEAQ (reference sequence).

This clone was seen only once. The V gene is TRBV11-3, the J gene TRBJ1-4, with D possibly matching TRBD1 (5 bases). This CDR3 has 14 amino acids. The germline V and J ends were trimmed by 4 bases and 13 bases, with 19 bases remaining between them. Germline V gene sequence: CDR1 SGHNT, CDR2 YENEEA. The CDR3 region is CASSWGGPNELLFF. CDR3 DNA: TGTGCCAGCAGCTGGGGGGGACCTAATGAATTACTGTTTTTT.

This clone was observed a single time. This chain joins TRBV5-1 and TRBJ1-3, with D possibly TRBD1 on 5 matching bases. The CDR3 is 16 amino acids. Trimming removed 0 bases at V and 0 bases at J, with 10 bases between. From germline, CDR1 is SGHRS and CDR2 YFSETQ. This chain's CDR3 is CASSLEGSYSGNTIYF. The CDR3 DNA reads TGCGCCAGCAGCTTGGAGGGGTCTTACTCTGGAAACACCATATATTTT.

This chain uses TRBV9 with TRBJ2-2; 8 positions agree with TRBD2. The CDR3 is 16 residues long. CDR1 SGDLS and CDR2 YYNGEE come from the germline V gene. V gave up 0 bases and J gave up 4 bases; unmatched junction bases: 5. The chain's CDR3 is CASSVAGGPFTGELFF. CDR3 bases: TGTGCCAGCAGCGTAGCGGGAGGGCCGTTCACCGGGGAGCTGTTTTTT.

The rearrangement links TRBV6-5 to TRBJ1-1, with 8 positions matching TRBD1. Unmatched junction bases numbered 6, after V lost 5 bases and J lost 4 bases. Germline CDR1 reads MNHEY; CDR2 reads SVGAGI. The CDR3 loop spans 14 amino acids. The CDR3 nucleotides are TGTGCCAGCAGTATTCAACAGGGGGGCACTGAAGCTTTCTTT. This encodes CASSIQQGGTEAFF.

The chain combines TRBV18 with TRBJ2-7; D call uncertain. Trimming took off 4 bases at V and 4 bases at J, with 17 bases between the two ends. Germline V gives CDR1 KGHSH, CDR2 LQKENI. The CDR3 extends over 15 amino acids. The DNA of the CDR3 is TGTGCCAGCTCACTGTACTTTCCTGCCGGGTACGAGCAGTACTTC. This codes for CASSLYFPAGYEQYF.

V gene TRBV19 combines with J gene TRBJ1-1; D is unclear. The CDR3 has 15 residues. V lost 3 bases to trimming and J lost 1 base, with 12 bases between them. The germline CDR1 and CDR2 sequences are LNHDA and SQIVND (reference sequence). DNA of the CDR3: TGTGCCAGTAGTATGGGTGGGCAGAGGAACACTGAAGCTTTCTTT. Its translation: CASSMGGQRNTEAFF.

The V and J genes are TRBV19 and TRBJ1-5, with TRBD1 matching over 9 bases. CDR3 size: 16 residues. The germline CDR1 and CDR2 sequences are LNHDA and SQIVND (reference sequence). The trim removed 2 bases at V and 6 bases at J, leaving 8 bases unmatched. The CDR3 loop is CASSIISGTGSQPQHF. The CDR3 bases are TGTGCCAGTAGTATAATAAGCGGGACAGGGAGTCAGCCCCAGCATTTT.

V is TRBV19 and J is TRBJ1-5; 7 bases map to TRBD1. J lost 8 bases, V lost 7 bases, and 11 bases had no gene match. The V gene's germline CDR1 is LNHDA and CDR2 SQIVND (reference sequence). There are 14 residues in the CDR3. The CDR3 reads CASMAGQTIKPQHF. The DNA for the CDR3 is TGTGCCAGTATGGCGGGACAGACTATCAAGCCCCAGCATTTT.

The V gene is TRBV10-1, the J gene TRBJ2-1, with D perhaps TRBD2 (6 bases). The germline CDR1 and CDR2 sequences are WNHNN and SYGVQD (reference sequence). The CDR3 is made up of 15 amino acids. V was pared by 2 bases and J by 0 bases, with 8 bases between. The CDR3 DNA is TGCGCCAGCAGTGAGGCGGGACCCTCCTACAATGAGCAGTTCTTC. Its protein product is CASSEAGPSYNEQFF.

This sequence joins TRBV7-9 and TRBJ2-7; 11 bases agree with TRBD2. Looked up from germline, CDR1 is SEHNR and CDR2 is FQNEAQ (reference sequence). The J segment lost 3 bases and the V segment lost 3 bases, leaving 1 base of the junction unmatched. This CDR3 comprises 14 residues. The DNA for the CDR3 is TGTGCCAGCAGCTTTGGGACTAGCGGCTACGAGCAGTACTTC. This gives the protein CASSFGTSGYEQYF.

The chain has TRBV7-9 and TRBJ1-5; unclear D gene. Germline V gene sequence: CDR1 SEHNR, CDR2 FQNEAQ (reference sequence). The ends were cut back, 4 bases at V and 7 bases at J, with 17 bases in the middle. CDR3 length: 15 residues. CDR3 nucleotide sequence: TGTGCCAGCAGCTCCCGAGACACTCCTGGGCAGCCCCAGCATTTT. Residues: CASSSRDTPGQPQHF.

This clone was seen a few times. The chain uses TRBV7-6 and TRBJ1-2; 9 nucleotides line up with TRBD1. This CDR3 spans 13 amino acids. From germline, CDR1 is SGHVS and CDR2 FNYEAQ. V trimming: 1 base; J trimming: 9 bases; junction bases outside the gene matches: 3. The CDR3 nucleotides are TGTGCCAGCAGCTTAGGACAGGGGGGAAGCTACACCTTC. It translates to CASSLGQGGSYTF.

The J gene is TRBJ2-5, the V gene TRBV27, with 8 bases fitting TRBD2. The J segment lost 5 bases and the V segment lost 5 bases, leaving 22 bases of the junction unmatched. CDR3 length: 19 residues. CDR1 and CDR2 (germline): MNHEY, SMNVEV (reference sequence). CDR3 residues: CASSPGTRVPAGVAETQYF. The CDR3 coding sequence is TGTGCCAGCAGTCCCGGAACCAGGGTCCCAGCGGGAGTTGCGGAGACCCAGTACTTC.

Written as DNA, the CDR3 is TGTGCCAGCATGAGCACAGGGGTAAGAACAGATACGCAGTATTTT. This translates into CASMSTGVRTDTQYF. The chain employs TRBV2 and TRBJ2-3; TRBD1 aligns across 7 bases. Trimming removed 7 bases from V and 3 bases from J; junction bases left unmatched: 10. The length of the CDR3 is 15 residues. CDR1 and CDR2 (germline): SNHLY, FYNNEI.

The chain links TRBV9 to TRBJ2-4, with TRBD1 matching over 9 bases. Germline V gene data show CDR1 as SGDLS and CDR2 as YYNGEE. V dropped 4 bases and J dropped 0; count of bases not matched to a gene: 5. This CDR3 has 16 residues. CDR3 in amino acids: CASSKGDREAKNIQYF. The DNA for the CDR3 is TGTGCCAGCAGCAAGGGGGACAGGGAAGCCAAAAACATTCAGTACTTC.

V is TRBV11-3 and J is TRBJ2-1, with TRBD1 as a possible D gene (6 bases). V was trimmed by 4 bases and J by 0 bases, leaving 16 bases between them. Germline V lookup: CDR1 SGHNT, CDR2 YENEEA. This CDR3 contains 17 residues. CDR3 bases: TGTGCCAGCAGCTCGACCACGGGACACCGCTCCTACAATGAGCAGTTCTTC. Translating gives CASSSTTGHRSYNEQFF.

This chain uses TRBV7-9 with TRBJ2-3; no clear D. Germline V gene lookup returns CDR1 SEHNR and CDR2 FQNEAQ (reference sequence). The V end lost 1 base, the J end lost 0 bases, and 8 bases lay between the germline ends. The CDR3 length is 15 residues. DNA of the CDR3: TGTGCCAGCAGCTTAGTCTATCCTAGCACAGATACGCAGTATTTT. Translating it yields CASSLVYPSTDTQYF.